This record looks at one T cell receptor (beta chain) sequence and its context. Its target is unknown. Profiled with immunoSEQ multiplex PCR; TCRdb holds only in-frame clones, not every one. The sample holds around 2,000,000 clones, approximately 95% seen once. This sample stems from a study of shared clonotypes between healthy human individuals. Across the study: Donor ages ranged 18 to 49 years: a couple of women, a few men. For every donor, three CD4 naive, three CD4 memory, two CD8 naive and one CD8 memory plates were used. General study results and limits: With a handful of donors compared, 4% to 5% of naive CD4 clonotypes were shared.

Naive CD8 cells were CD45RO-negative, positively selected for CCR7, excluding terminally differentiated effector memory CD45RA+ cells. CDR3 length: 15 amino acids. V lost 2 bases and J 0 bases, leaving 10 bases between the germline ends. The germline V gene has CDR1 MNHEY and CDR2 SVGAGI. The rearrangement uses TRBV6-5 and TRBJ1-1; D is ambiguous. The specimen sequenced was naive CD8+ T cells sorted from blood. This sequence was found in a man aged 18 to 29 in good health. CDR3 nucleotide sequence: TGTGCCAGCAGTTACGCAGACGGAATGAACACTGAAGCTTTCTTT. Its protein is CASSYADGMNTEAFF.